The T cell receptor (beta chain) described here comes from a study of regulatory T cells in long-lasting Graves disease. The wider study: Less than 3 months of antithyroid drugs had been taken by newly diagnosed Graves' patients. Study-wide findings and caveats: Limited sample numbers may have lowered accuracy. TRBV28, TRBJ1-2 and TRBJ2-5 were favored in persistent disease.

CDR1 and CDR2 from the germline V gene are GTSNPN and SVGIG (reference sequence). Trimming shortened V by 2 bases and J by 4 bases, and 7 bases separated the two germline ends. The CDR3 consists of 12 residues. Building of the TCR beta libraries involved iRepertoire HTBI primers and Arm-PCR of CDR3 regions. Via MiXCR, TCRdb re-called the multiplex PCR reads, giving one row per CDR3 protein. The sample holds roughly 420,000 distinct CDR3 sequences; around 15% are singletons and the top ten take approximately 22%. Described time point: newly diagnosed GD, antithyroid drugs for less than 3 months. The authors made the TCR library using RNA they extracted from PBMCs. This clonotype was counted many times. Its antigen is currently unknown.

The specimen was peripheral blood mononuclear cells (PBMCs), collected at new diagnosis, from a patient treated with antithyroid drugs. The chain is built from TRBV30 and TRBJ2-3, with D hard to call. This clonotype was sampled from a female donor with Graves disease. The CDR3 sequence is CAWSISADTQYF. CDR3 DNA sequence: TGTGCCTGGAGTATCAGCGCAGATACGCAGTATTTT.